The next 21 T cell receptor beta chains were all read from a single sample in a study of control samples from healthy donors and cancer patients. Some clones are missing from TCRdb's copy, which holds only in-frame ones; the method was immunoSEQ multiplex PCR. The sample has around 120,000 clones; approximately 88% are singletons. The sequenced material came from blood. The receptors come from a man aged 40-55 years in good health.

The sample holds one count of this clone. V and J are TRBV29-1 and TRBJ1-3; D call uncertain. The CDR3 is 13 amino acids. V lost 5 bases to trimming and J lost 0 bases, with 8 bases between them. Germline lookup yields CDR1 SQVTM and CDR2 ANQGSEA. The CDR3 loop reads CSVRFISGNTIYF. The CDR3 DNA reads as TGCAGCGTTAGGTTCATCTCTGGAAACACCATATATTTT.

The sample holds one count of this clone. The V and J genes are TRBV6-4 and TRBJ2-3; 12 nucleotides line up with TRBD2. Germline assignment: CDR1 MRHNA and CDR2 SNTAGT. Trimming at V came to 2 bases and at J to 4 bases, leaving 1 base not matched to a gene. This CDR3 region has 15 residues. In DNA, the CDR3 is TGTGCCAGCAGTGACACTAGCGGGGGGCCAGATACGCAGTATTTT. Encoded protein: CASSDTSGGPDTQYF.

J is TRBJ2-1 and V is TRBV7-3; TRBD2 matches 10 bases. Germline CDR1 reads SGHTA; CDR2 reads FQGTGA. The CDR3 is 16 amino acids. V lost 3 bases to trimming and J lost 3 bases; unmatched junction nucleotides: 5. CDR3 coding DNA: TGTGCCAGCAGCTTGGTAGCGGGGGGCAACTACAATGAGCAGTTCTTC. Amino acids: CASSLVAGGNYNEQFF.

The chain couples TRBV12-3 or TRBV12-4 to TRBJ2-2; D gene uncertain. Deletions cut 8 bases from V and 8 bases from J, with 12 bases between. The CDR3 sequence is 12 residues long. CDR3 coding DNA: TGTGCCAGCTACAAAGGGCGGGGGGAGCTGTTTTTT. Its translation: CASYKGRGELFF.

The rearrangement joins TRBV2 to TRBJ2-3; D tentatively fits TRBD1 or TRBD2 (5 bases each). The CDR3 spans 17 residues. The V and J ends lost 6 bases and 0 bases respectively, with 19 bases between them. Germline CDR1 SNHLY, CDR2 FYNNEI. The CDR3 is CASRYTTVGPSTDTQYF. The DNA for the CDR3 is TGTGCCAGCAGATACACCACCGTGGGACCTAGCACAGATACGCAGTATTTT.

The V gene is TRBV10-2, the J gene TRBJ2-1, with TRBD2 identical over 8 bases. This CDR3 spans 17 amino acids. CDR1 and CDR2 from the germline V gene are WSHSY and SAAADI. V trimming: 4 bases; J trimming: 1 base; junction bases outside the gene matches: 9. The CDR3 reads CASSGSVAGRSYNEQFF. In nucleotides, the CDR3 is TGCGCCAGCAGTGGCTCGGTAGCGGGGCGATCCTACAATGAGCAGTTCTTC.

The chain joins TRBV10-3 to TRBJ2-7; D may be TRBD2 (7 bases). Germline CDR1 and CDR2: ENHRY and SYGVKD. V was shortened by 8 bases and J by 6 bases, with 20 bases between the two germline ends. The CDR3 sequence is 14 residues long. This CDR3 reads CAIGGAGNQFEQYF. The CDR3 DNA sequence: TGTGCCATCGGGGGGGCAGGGAATCAGTTCGAGCAGTACTTC.

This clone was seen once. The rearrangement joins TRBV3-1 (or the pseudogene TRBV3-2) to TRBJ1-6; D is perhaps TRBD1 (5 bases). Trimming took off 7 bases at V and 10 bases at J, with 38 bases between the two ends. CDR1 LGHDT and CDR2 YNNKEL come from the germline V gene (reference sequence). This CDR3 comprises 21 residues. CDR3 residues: CASISLVGTGTPYGVLSPLHF. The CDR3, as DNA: TGTGCCAGCATCTCTTTGGTCGGAACAGGAACTCCTTACGGGGTTCTCTCACCCCTCCACTTT.

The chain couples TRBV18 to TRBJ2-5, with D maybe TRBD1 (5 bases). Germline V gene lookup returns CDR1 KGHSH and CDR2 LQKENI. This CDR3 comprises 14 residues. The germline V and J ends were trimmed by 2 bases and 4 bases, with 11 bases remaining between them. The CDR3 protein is CASSPGAGRETQYF. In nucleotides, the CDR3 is TGTGCCAGCTCACCAGGGGCAGGGCGAGAGACCCAGTACTTC.

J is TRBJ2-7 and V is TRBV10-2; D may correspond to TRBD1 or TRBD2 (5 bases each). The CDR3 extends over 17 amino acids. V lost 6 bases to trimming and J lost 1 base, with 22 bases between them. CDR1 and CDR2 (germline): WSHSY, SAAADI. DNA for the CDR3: TGCGCCAGCAGGCCCGGGGCCCCAATGACCACTTCCTACGAGCAGTACTTC. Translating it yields CASRPGAPMTTSYEQYF.

CDR3 sequence (DNA): TGTGCCTGGATGGACGACGCCGGGGAGCTGTTTTTT. It encodes CAWMDDAGELFF. V is TRBV30 and J is TRBJ2-2, with unresolved D. CDR1 is GTSNPN and CDR2 is SVGIG in the germline V gene (reference sequence). CDR3 length: 12 residues. V shed 4 bases and J shed 6 bases, with 9 bases lying between them.

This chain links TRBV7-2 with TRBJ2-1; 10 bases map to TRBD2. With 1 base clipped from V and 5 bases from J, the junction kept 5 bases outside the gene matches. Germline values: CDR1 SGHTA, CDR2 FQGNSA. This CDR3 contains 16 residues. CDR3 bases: TGTGCCAGCAGCTTAGAGGCTAGCGGGGGACACAATGAGCAGTTCTTC. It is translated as CASSLEASGGHNEQFF.

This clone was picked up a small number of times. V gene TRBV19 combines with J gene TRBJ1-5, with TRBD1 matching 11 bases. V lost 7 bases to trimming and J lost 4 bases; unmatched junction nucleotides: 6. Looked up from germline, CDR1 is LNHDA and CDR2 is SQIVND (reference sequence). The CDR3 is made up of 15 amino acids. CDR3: CASTPGQGGNQPQHF. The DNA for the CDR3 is TGTGCCAGTACTCCGGGACAGGGGGGAAATCAGCCCCAGCATTTT.

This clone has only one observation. Here the CDR3 reads CATSRQGMDTGELFF. The CDR3 DNA follows: TGTGCCACCAGTCGACAGGGCATGGACACCGGGGAGCTGTTTTTT. The chain employs TRBV24-1 and TRBJ2-2, with 7 positions matching TRBD1. The ends lost 6 bases at V and 3 bases at J; junction bases unmatched: 6. The CDR3 has 15 residues. The germline V gene has CDR1 KGHDR and CDR2 SFDVKD.

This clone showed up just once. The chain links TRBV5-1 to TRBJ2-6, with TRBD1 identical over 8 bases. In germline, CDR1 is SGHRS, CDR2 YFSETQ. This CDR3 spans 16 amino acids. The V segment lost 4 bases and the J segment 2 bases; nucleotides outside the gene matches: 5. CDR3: CASSVDRATGANVLTF. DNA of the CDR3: TGCGCCAGCAGCGTGGACAGGGCCACTGGGGCCAACGTCCTGACTTTC.

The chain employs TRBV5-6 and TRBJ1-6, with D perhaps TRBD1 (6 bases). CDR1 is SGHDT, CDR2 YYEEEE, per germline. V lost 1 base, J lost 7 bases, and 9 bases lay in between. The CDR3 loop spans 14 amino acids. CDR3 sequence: CASSLYQGNSPLHF. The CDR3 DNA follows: TGTGCCAGCAGCTTGTACCAGGGGAATTCACCCCTCCACTTT. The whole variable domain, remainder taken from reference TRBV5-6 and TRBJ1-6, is DAGVTQSPTHLIKTRGQQVTLRCSPKSGHDTVSWYQQALGQGPQFIFQYYEEEERQRGNFPDRFSGHQFPNYSSELNVNALLLGDSALYLCASSLYQGNSPLHFGNGTRLTVT.

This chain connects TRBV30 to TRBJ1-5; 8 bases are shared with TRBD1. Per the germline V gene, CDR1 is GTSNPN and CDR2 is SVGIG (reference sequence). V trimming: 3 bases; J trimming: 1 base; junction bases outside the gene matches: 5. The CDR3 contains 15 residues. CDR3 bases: TGTGCCTGGAGGGGTGGACAGGGCAGCAATCAGCCCCAGCATTTT. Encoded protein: CAWRGGQGSNQPQHF.

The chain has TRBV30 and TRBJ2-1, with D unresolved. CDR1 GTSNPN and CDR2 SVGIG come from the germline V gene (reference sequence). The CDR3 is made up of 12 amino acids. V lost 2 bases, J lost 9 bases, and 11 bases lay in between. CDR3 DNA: TGTGCCTGGAGTCACGGGTTGGGTGAGCAGTTCTTC. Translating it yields CAWSHGLGEQFF.

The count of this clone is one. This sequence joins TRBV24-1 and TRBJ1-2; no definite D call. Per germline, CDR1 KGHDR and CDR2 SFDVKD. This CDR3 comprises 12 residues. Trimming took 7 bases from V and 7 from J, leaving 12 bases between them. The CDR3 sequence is CATRLSRCGYTF. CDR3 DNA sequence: TGTGCCACCAGATTAAGCCGCTGTGGCTACACCTTC.

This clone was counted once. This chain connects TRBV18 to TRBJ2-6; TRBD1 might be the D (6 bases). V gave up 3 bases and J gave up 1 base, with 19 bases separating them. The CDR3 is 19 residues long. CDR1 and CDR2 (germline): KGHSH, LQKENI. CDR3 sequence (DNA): TGTGCCAGCTCACCCCTCCCGACAGGTAGGGCATCTGGGGCCAACGTCCTGACTTTC. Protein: CASSPLPTGRASGANVLTF. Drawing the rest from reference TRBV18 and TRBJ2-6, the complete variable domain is NAGVMQNPRHLVRRRGQEARLRCSPMKGHSHVYWYRQLPEEGLKFMVYLQKENIIDESGMPKERFSAEFPKEGPSILRIQQVVRGDSAAYFCASSPLPTGRASGANVLTFGAGSRLTVL.

CDR3 DNA sequence: TGTGCCAGCAGCTTTCCGGGGGGCGCTTCAGATACGCAGTATTTT. This translates into CASSFPGGASDTQYF. The chain links TRBV11-3 to TRBJ2-3; TRBD2 is a possible D gene (7 bases). Germline loops: CDR1 SGHNT, CDR2 YENEEA. The CDR3 sequence is 15 residues long. The V gene lost 3 bases and the J gene lost 4 bases, with 14 bases spanning the gap.